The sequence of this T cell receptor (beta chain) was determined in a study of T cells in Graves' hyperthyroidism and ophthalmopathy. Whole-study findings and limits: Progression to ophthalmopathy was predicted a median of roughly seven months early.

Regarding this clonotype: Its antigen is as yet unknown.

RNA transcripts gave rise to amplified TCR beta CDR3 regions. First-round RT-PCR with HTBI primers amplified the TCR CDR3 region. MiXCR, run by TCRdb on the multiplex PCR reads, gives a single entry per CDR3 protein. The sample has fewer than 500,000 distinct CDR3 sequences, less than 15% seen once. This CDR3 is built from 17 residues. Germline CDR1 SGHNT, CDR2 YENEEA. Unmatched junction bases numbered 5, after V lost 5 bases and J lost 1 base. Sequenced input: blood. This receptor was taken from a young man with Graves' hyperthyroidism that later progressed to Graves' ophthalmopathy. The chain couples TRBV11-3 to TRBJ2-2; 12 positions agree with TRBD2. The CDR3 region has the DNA TGTGCCAGCAGCCCTCCACTAGCGGGGGGGAACACCGGGGAGCTGTTTTTT. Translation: CASSPPLAGGNTGELFF. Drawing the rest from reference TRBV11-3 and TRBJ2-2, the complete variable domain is EAGVVQSPRYKIIEKKQPVAFWCNPISGHNTLYWYLQNLGQGPELLIRYENEEAVDDSQLPKDRFSAERLKGVDSTLKIQPAELGDSAVYLCASSPPLAGGNTGELFFGEGSRLTVL.